Given below is one TCR beta chain in context. How the authors handled the data: Scientists estimated how many nucleated cells there were by amplifying reference gene primers. Sequencing used immunoSEQ multiplex PCR; TCRdb keeps in-frame clones, though not all of them. V and J calls plus clone size are reproduced from that table; the DNA served to infer D and trimming. The repertoire includes about 190,000 clones, around 89% of them detected once, and 0.62% sits in the top ten. The data were taken from a study of blood T cell repertoires in COVID-19. About the research overall: Acute and convalescent COVID-19 specimens originated in the United States, Italy and Spain.

V gave up 6 bases and J gave up 4 bases; unmatched junction bases: 0. The CDR3 sequence is 12 residues long. CDR1 is MNHEY and CDR2 is SVGAGI in the germline V gene. The TCR was taken from a man aged 45-60 years with acute or convalescent COVID-19. Sequencing was done on a sample of peripheral blood. The rearrangement uses TRBV6-5 and TRBJ1-1; the match to TRBD1 covers 9 bases. The CDR3 DNA reads as TGTGCCAGCAGGACAGGGGGCACTGAAGCTTTCTTT. It codes for CASRTGGTEAFF.